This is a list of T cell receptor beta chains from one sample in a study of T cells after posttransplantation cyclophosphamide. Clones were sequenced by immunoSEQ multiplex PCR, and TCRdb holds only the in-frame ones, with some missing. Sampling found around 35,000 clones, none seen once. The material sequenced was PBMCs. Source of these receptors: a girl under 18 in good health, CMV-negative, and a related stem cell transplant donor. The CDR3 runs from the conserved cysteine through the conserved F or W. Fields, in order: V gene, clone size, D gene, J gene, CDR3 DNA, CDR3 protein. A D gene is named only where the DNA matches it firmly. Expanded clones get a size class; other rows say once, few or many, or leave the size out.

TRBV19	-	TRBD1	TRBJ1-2	TGTGCCAGTAGTATAGTCCCCAGGACAGGACTGCCTAACTATGGCTACACCTTC	CASSIVPRTGLPNYGYTF
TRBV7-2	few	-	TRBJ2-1	TGTGCCAGCAGCTTAGTCATCGCGGTCGTTGAGCAGTTCTTC	CASSLVIAVVEQFF
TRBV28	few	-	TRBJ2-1	TGTGCCAGCAGTACGCGACAGGCTAGCTCCTACAATGAGCAGTTCTTC	CASSTRQASSYNEQFF
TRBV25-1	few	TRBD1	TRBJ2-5	TGTGCCAGCAGTGAATTGGGTAGGACAGGGATCGCGACCCAGTACTTC	CASSELGRTGIATQYF
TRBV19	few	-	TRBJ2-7	TGTGCCAGTAGTGCGGACACCCGAGGCTACGAGCAGTACTTC	CASSADTRGYEQYF
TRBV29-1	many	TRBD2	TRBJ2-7	TGCAGCGTCGGGACTAGCGGGAGTAATCCTCCCTACGAGCAGTACTTC	CSVGTSGSNPPYEQYF
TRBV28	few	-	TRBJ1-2	TGTGCCAGCAGTCCAAGGACTTGGAGCAGACCTCTTAACTATGGCTACACCTTC	CASSPRTWSRPLNYGYTF
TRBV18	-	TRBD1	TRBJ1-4	TGTGCCAGCTCACACGGGACAGGGATTAATGAAAAACTGTTTTTT	CASSHGTGINEKLFF
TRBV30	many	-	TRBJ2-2	TGTGCCTGGACGCCGGGCACCGGGGAGCTGTTTTTT	CAWTPGTGELFF
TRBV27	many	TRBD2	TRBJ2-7	TGTGCCAGCAGATTGGGGGGGACCGACTTAATCGGAGTCAACGAGCAGTACTTC	CASRLGGTDLIGVNEQYF
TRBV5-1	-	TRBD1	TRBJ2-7	TGCGCCAGCAGCGCTGGGACAGGCTCCTACGAGCAGTACTTC	CASSAGTGSYEQYF
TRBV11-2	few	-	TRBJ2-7	TGTGCCAGCAGCTTAGAGGGGGACTGGGGCGGGGAGCAGTACTTC	CASSLEGDWGGEQYF
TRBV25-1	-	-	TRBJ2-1	TGTGCCAGCAAGGACCGGGGTTACAATGAGCAGTTCTTC	CASKDRGYNEQFF
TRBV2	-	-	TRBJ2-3	TGTGCCAGCAGTTTTCCCCAGACAGGCCTAAACACAGATACGCAGTATTTT	CASSFPQTGLNTDTQYF